Listed below are T cell receptor beta chains from one sample, sequenced in a study of shared clonotypes between healthy human individuals. Produced via immunoSEQ multiplex PCR; TCRdb's table is partial and in-frame only. Of a few million clones listed, approximately 90% are singletons. The sample was naive CD4+ T cells from PBMCs. The origin of the receptors is a young man in good health. Some clones in this sample may be carry-over from other donors' samples. CDR3s leave out the opening cysteine and the closing phenylalanine or tryptophan. Fields, in order: J gene, V gene, CDR3 protein.

>TRBJ1-1|TRBV2
ASRFSVMNTEAF
>TRBJ2-6|TRBV5-8
ASSLDRAGANVLT
>TRBJ2-2|TRBV2
ASSGFGQPTGELF
>TRBJ1-2|TRBV27
ASSSDPLANYGYT
>TRBJ2-7|TRBV28
ASRETDSYEQY
>TRBJ2-7|TRBV13
ASSRPYGPGVSYEQY
>TRBJ1-1|TRBV7-2
ASSLIQGDTEAF
>TRBJ2-7|TRBV2
ASSGWDEQY
>TRBJ2-1|TRBV7-3
ASSSRAGVYSDEQF
>TRBJ1-2|TRBV6-4
ASSDSALGSNGYT
>TRBJ1-1|TRBV19
ASSIGGLGVKNTEAF
>TRBJ2-5|TRBV5-1
ASSLPTGTDKGTQY
>TRBJ1-1|TRBV4-3
ASSQDLGGHTEAF
>TRBJ1-1|TRBV19
ASTLTGAFAEAF
>TRBJ1-1|TRBV6-6
ASSLENTEAF
>TRBJ1-5|TRBV6-5
ASNRQGGPQH
>TRBJ2-2|TRBV4-2
ASSQAWRQGANTGELF
>TRBJ2-1|TRBV6-6
ASRRGTINEQF
>TRBJ2-7|TRBV23-1
ASSRPGQGRVQY
>TRBJ1-1|TRBV11-2
ASSFNERGAF
>TRBJ2-5|TRBV7-9
ASSLRLAERETQY
>TRBJ2-5|TRBV11-1
ASSLAGWRETQY